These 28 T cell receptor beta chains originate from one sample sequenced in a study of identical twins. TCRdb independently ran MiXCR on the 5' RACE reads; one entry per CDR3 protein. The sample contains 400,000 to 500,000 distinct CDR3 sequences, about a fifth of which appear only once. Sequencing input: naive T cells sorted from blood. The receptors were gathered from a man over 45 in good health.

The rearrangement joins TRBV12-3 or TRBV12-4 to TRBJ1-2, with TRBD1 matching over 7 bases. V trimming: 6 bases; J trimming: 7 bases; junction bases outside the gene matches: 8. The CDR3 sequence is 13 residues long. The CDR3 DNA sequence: TGTGCCAGCAGACAGGGGCCAGAGAGTGGCTACACCTTC. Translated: CASRQGPESGYTF.

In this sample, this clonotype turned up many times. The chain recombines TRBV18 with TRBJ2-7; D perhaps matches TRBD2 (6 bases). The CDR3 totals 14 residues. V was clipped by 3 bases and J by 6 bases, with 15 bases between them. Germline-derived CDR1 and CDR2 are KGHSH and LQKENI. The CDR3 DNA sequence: TGTGCCAGCTCACCCAAACAGGAGGGTGGCGAGCAGTACTTC. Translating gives CASSPKQEGGEQYF.

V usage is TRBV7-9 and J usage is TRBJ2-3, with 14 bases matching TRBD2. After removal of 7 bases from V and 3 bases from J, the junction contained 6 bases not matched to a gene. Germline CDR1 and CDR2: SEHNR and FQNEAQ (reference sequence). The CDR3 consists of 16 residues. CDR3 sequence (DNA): TGTGCCAGCACCCTTGGACTAGCGGGGGGTACAGATACGCAGTATTTT. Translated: CASTLGLAGGTDTQYF.

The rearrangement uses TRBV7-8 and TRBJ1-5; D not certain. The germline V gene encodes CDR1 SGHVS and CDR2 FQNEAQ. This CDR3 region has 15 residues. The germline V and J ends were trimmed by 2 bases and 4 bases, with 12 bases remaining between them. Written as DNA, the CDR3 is TGTGCCAGCAGCTTATCATCAGGTTTTAATCAGCCCCAGCATTTT. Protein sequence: CASSLSSGFNQPQHF.

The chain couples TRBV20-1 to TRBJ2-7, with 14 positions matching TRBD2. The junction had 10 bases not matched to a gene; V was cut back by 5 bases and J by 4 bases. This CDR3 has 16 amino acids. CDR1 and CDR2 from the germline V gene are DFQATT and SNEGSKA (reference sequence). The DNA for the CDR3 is TGCAGTGCTGGCGCTCGAAGGACTAGCGGGGGGTACGAGCAGTACTTC. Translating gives CSAGARRTSGGYEQYF.

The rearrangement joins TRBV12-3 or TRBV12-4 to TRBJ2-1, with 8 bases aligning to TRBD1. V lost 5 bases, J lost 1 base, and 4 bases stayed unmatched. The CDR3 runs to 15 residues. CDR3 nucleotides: TGTGCCAGCAGTGCCCGGGACAGGTCCTACAATGAGCAGTTCTTC. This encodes CASSARDRSYNEQFF.

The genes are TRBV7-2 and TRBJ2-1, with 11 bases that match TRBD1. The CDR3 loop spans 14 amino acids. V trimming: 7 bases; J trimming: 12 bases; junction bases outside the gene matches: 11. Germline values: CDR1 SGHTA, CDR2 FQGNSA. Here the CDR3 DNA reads TGTGCCAGCATCAGGGACAGGGGGATATTCCCGCAGTTCTTC. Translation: CASIRDRGIFPQFF.

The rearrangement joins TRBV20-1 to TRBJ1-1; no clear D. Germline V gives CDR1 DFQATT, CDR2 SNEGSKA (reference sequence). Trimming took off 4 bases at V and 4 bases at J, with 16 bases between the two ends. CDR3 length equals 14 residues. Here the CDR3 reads CSAKLRLPSTEAFF. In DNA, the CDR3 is TGCAGTGCTAAACTACGGCTTCCGAGCACTGAAGCTTTCTTT.

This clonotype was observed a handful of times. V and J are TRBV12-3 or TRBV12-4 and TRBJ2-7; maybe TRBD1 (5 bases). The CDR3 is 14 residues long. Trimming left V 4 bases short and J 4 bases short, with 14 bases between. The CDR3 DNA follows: TGTGCCAGCAGTTGGGGCGGAGAACATTACGAGCAGTACTTC. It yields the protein CASSWGGEHYEQYF.

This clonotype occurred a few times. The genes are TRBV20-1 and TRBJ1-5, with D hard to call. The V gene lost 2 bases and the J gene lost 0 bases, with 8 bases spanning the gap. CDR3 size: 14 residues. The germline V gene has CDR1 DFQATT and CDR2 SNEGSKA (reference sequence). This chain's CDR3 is CSARPPYSNQPQHF. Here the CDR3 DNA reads TGCAGTGCTAGACCCCCTTATAGCAATCAGCCCCAGCATTTT.

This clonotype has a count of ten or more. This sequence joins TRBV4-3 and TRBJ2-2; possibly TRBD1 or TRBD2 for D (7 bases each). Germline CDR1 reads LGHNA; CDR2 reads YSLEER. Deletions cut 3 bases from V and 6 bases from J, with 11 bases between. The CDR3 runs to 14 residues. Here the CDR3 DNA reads TGCGCCAGCAGCCATTCAGGGGGGGCCGGGGAGCTGTTTTTT. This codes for CASSHSGGAGELFF.

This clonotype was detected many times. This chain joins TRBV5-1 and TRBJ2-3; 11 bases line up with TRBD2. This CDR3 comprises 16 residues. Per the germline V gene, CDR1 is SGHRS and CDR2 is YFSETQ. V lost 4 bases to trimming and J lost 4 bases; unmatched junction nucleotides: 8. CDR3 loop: CASSRLSGGASDTQYF. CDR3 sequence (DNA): TGCGCCAGCAGCCGTCTTAGCGGGGGGGCTTCAGATACGCAGTATTTT.

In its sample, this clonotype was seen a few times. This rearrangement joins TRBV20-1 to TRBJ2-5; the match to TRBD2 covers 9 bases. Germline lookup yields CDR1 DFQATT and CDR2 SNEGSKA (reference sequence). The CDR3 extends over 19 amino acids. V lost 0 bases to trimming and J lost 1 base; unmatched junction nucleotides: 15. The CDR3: CSARDLPRRGGTSQETQYF. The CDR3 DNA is TGCAGTGCTAGAGATCTGCCCCGGCGGGGGGGGACTTCCCAAGAGACCCAGTACTTC.

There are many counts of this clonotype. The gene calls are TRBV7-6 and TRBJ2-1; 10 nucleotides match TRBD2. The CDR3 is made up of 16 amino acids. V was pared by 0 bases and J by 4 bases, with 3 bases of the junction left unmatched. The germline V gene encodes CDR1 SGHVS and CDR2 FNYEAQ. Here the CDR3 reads CASSLASGGVYNEQFF. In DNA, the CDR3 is TGTGCCAGCAGCTTAGCCAGCGGGGGGGTATACAATGAGCAGTTCTTC. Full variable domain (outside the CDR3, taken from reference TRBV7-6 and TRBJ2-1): GAGVSQSPRYKVTKRGQDVALRCDPISGHVSLYWYRQALGQGPEFLTYFNYEAQQDKSGLPNDRFSAERPEGSISTLTIQRTEQRDSAMYRCASSLASGGVYNEQFFGPGTRLTVL.

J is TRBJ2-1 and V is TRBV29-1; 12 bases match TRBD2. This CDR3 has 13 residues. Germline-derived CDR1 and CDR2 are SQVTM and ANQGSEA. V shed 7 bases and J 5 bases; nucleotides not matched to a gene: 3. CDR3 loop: CSARLAGDNEQFF. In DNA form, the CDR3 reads TGCAGCGCTAGACTAGCGGGAGACAATGAGCAGTTCTTC.

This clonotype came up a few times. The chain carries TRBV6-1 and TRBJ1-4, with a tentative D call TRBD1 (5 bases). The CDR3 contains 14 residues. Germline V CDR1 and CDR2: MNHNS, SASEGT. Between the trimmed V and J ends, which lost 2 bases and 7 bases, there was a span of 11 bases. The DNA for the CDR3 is TGTGCCAGCAGTGAAAGGGGAAAAGCTGAAAAACTGTTTTTT. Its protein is CASSERGKAEKLFF.

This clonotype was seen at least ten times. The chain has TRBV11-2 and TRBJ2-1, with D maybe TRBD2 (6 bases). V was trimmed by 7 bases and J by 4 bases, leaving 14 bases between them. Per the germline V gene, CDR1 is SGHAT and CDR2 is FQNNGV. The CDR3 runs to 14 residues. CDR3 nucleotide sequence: TGTGCCAGCAACTGGGGGGTGTCTTACAATGAGCAGTTCTTC. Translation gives CASNWGVSYNEQFF.

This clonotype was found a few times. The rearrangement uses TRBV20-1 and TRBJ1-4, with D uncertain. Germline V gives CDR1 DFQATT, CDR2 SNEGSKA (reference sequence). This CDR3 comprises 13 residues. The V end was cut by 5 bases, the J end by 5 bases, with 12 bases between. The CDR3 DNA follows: TGCAGTGCTCCCGGGTCCGAGAATGAAAAACTGTTTTTT. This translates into CSAPGSENEKLFF.

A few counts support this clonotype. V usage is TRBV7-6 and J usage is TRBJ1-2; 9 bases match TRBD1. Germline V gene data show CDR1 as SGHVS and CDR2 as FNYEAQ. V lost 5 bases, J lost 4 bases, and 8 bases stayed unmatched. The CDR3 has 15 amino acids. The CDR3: CASSPAGQGSYGYTF. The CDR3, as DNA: TGTGCCAGCAGCCCCGCGGGACAGGGAAGCTATGGCTACACCTTC.

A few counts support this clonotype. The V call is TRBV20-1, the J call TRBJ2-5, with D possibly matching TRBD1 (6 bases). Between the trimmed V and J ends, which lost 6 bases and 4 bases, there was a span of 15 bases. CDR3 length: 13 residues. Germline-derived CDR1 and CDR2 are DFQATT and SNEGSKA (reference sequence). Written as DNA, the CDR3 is TGCAGTGCCACAGGGTTTGGACTAGAGACCCAGTACTTC. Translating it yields CSATGFGLETQYF.

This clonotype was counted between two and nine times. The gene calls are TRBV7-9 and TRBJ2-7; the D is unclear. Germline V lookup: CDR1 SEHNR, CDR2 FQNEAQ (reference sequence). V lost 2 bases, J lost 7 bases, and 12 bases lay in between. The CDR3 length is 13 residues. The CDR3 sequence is CASSLYVSEEQYF. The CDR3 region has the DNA TGTGCCAGCAGCTTATACGTTTCTGAGGAGCAGTACTTC.

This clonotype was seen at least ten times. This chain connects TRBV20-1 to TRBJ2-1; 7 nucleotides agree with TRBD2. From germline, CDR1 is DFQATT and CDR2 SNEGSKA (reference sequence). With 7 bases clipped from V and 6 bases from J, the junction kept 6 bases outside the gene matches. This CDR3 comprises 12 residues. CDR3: CSVQRGTNEQFF. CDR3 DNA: TGCAGTGTCCAGCGGGGCACCAATGAGCAGTTCTTC.

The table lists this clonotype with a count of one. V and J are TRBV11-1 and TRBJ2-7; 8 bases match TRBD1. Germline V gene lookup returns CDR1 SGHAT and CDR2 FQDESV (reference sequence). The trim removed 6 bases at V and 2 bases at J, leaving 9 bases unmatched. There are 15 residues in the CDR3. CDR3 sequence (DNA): TGTGCCAGCAGTAGGGGCCAGGGGGCCCCCTACGAGCAGTACTTC. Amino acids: CASSRGQGAPYEQYF.

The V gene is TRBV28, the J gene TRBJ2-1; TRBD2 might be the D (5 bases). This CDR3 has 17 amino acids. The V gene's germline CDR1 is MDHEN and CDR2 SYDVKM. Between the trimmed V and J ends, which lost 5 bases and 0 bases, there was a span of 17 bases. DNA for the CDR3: TGTGCCAGCAGTCGCTCCCTTATAGCGCGCTCCTACAATGAGCAGTTCTTC. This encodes CASSRSLIARSYNEQFF.

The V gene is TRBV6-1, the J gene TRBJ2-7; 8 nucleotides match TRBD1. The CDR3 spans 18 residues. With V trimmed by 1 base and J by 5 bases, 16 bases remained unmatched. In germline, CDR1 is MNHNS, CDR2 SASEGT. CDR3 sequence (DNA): TGTGCCAGCAGTGAAGACCCTACAGGGGGGCTCCGAGGGGACGAGCAGTACTTC. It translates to CASSEDPTGGLRGDEQYF.

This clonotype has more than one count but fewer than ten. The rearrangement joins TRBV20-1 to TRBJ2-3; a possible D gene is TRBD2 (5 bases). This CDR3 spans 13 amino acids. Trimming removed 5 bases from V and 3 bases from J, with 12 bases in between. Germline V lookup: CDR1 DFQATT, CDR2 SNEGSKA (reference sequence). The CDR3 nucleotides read TGCAGTGCTCGGACTGGGAAAACAGATACGCAGTATTTT. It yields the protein CSARTGKTDTQYF.

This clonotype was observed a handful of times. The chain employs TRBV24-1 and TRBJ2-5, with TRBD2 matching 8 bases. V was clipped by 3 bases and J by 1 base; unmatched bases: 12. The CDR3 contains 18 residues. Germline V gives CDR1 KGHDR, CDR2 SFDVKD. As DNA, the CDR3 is TGTGCCACCAGTGATACACCCGGGACTAGTCGCTTCCAAGAGACCCAGTACTTC. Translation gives CATSDTPGTSRFQETQYF.

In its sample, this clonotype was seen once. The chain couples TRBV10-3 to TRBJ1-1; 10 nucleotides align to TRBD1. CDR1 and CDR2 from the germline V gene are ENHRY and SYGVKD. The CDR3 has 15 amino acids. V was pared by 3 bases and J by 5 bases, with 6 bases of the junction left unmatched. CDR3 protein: CAISDPGTGVTEAFF. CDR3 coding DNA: TGTGCCATCAGTGACCCCGGGACAGGGGTAACTGAAGCTTTCTTT.